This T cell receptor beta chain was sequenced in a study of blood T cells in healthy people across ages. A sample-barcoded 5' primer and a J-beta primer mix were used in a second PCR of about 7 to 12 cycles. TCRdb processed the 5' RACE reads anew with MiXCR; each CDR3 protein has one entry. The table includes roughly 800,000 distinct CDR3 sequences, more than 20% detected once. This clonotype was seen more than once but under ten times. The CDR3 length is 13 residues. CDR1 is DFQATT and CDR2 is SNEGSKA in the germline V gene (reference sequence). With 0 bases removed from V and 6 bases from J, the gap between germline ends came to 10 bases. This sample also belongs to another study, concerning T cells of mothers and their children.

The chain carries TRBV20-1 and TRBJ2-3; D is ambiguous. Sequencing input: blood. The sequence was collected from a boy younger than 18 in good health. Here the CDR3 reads CSARDLERDTQYF. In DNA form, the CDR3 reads TGCAGTGCTAGAGATCTGGAGAGGGATACGCAGTATTTT.